A single sample gave rise to the 32 T cell receptor beta chains below, sequenced in a study of T-cell memory formation after mild COVID-19. In TCRdb, the 5' RACE reads were re-called with MiXCR into one record per CDR3 protein. Counted here are approximately 240,000 distinct CDR3 sequences, 16% occurring once; the ten biggest clones make up 3% to 4.5%. The source material was PBMCs or a T cell subset sorted from them (not recorded which). Every receptor here comes from a man between 18 and 35 years old who had mild COVID-19 (a few samples of this study predate the infection). Cell type and time point are not known.

The V and J genes are TRBV4-3 and TRBJ2-5; 7 bases agree with TRBD2. Germline assignment: CDR1 LGHNA and CDR2 YSLEER. The V segment lost 1 base and the J segment 2 bases; nucleotides outside the gene matches: 4. The CDR3 length is 15 residues. DNA of the CDR3: TGCGCCAGCAGCCAAGGGGCGGGGGAGCAAGAGACCCAGTACTTC. Residues: CASSQGAGEQETQYF.

V usage is TRBV5-1 and J usage is TRBJ2-1; 7 bases are a match to TRBD1. V was pared by 0 bases and J by 0 bases, with 6 bases of the junction left unmatched. Per the germline V gene, CDR1 is SGHRS and CDR2 is YFSETQ. This CDR3 region has 17 residues. CDR3 in amino acids: CASSLATGQPSYNEQFF. In nucleotides, the CDR3 is TGCGCCAGCAGCTTGGCCACGGGACAGCCCTCCTACAATGAGCAGTTCTTC.

The chain is built from TRBV9 and TRBJ2-5, with D perhaps matching TRBD2 (7 bases). From germline, CDR1 is SGDLS and CDR2 YYNGEE. This CDR3 spans 16 amino acids. With 0 bases removed from V and 2 bases from J, the gap between germline ends came to 14 bases. The CDR3 is CASSVVGGGGQETQYF. In nucleotides, the CDR3 is TGTGCCAGCAGCGTAGTTGGAGGGGGAGGGCAAGAGACCCAGTACTTC.

This clonotype was seen only a few times. The chain couples TRBV6-2 or TRBV6-3 to TRBJ2-7; D is undetermined. CDR1 MNHEY and CDR2 SVGEGT come from the germline V gene. V was pared by 2 bases and J by 4 bases, with 6 bases between. The CDR3 runs 12 residues. The CDR3 here is CASSYGNYEQYF. The CDR3 DNA follows: TGTGCCAGCAGTTACGGGAATTACGAGCAGTACTTC.

This clonotype was observed a handful of times. The chain is built from TRBV20-1 and TRBJ2-3, with a weak D call TRBD2 (6 bases). The length of the CDR3 is 14 residues. CDR1 DFQATT and CDR2 SNEGSKA come from the germline V gene (reference sequence). The V end lost 6 bases, the J end lost 4 bases, and 17 bases lay between the germline ends. CDR3 nucleotides: TGCAGTGCAACAGACCGCGGGGCGGCAGATACGCAGTATTTT. This encodes CSATDRGAADTQYF.

This clonotype was recorded at least ten times. The CDR3 bases are TGTGCCAGCAGCCAAGTTGAGCAGGGAGAAGGCACGCAGTATTTT. Its protein product is CASSQVEQGEGTQYF. The V and J genes are TRBV4-2 and TRBJ2-3, with D perhaps TRBD1 or TRBD2 (5 bases each). The V gene's germline CDR1 is LGHNA and CDR2 YNFKEQ. This CDR3 has 15 amino acids. The V end was cut by 1 base, the J end by 9 bases, with 17 bases between.

The chain links TRBV10-3 to TRBJ2-7; D is unclear. Trimming removed 6 bases from V and 3 bases from J, with 15 bases in between. This CDR3 has 14 residues. Looked up from germline, CDR1 is ENHRY and CDR2 is SYGVKD. The CDR3 spells CAIRSGVAGYEQYV. For the CDR3, the DNA is TGTGCCATCAGATCTGGAGTTGCCGGCTACGAGCAGTACGTC.

This clonotype came up a few times. The chain joins TRBV19 to TRBJ2-1, with a weak D call TRBD2 (6 bases). Trimming left V 3 bases short and J 7 bases short, with 19 bases between. This CDR3 region has 16 residues. Germline values: CDR1 LNHDA, CDR2 SQIVND (reference sequence). CDR3 DNA sequence: TGTGCCAGTAGTATGAGGGACTGGAGGTATCGGAATGAGCAGTTCTTC. Amino acid sequence: CASSMRDWRYRNEQFF.

This clonotype was observed many times. The V and J genes are TRBV10-3 and TRBJ2-7; the D gene is possibly TRBD1 (6 bases). Germline CDR1 is ENHRY and CDR2 is SYGVKD. Trimming removed 5 bases at V and 2 bases at J, with 7 bases between. The CDR3 length is 12 residues. CDR3 nucleotide sequence: TGTGCCATCAGTCAGGGGACCTACGAGCAGTACTTC. The encoded protein is CAISQGTYEQYF.

This clonotype has ten or more counts. CDR3 protein: CASSDRGTPRETQYF. CDR3 DNA: TGTGCCAGCAGTGACAGGGGAACTCCAAGAGAGACCCAGTACTTC. The V and J genes are TRBV2 and TRBJ2-5; possible D gene TRBD1, 6 bases. The CDR3 loop spans 15 amino acids. Germline V gives CDR1 SNHLY, CDR2 FYNNEI. With 3 bases removed from V and 4 bases from J, the gap between germline ends came to 15 bases.

This rearrangement joins TRBV5-5 to TRBJ1-1, with D unresolved. V shed 4 bases and J shed 3 bases, with 7 bases lying between them. The length of the CDR3 is 12 residues. The V gene's germline CDR1 is SGHKS and CDR2 YYEKEE (reference sequence). CDR3 nucleotides: TGTGCCAGCAGCCCCAGTTACACTGAAGCTTTCTTT. It specifies CASSPSYTEAFF.

This clonotype is a singleton in its sample. The chain combines TRBV4-1 with TRBJ2-7; unclear D gene. Trimming took 1 base from V and 2 from J, leaving 9 bases between them. Germline V gives CDR1 MGHRA, CDR2 YSYEKL. The CDR3 is 14 residues long. In DNA, the CDR3 is TGCGCCAGCAGCCAAGCCCAGGCCACCTACGAGCAGTACTTC. It specifies CASSQAQATYEQYF.

The chain is built from TRBV15 and TRBJ2-7; D might be TRBD2 (7 bases). Between the trimmed V and J ends, which lost 7 bases and 2 bases, there was a span of 15 bases. The CDR3 has 14 residues. The germline gives CDR1 LNHNV, CDR2 YYDKDF (reference sequence). The CDR3 loop reads CATMIGGGTYEQYF. The CDR3 DNA reads TGTGCCACCATGATAGGGGGGGGCACCTACGAGCAGTACTTC. Together with reference TRBV15 and TRBJ2-7, the CDR3 gives the full variable domain: DAMVIQNPRYQVTQFGKPVTLSCSQTLNHNVMYWYQQKSSQAPKLLFHYYDKDFNNEADTPDNFQSRRPNTSFCFLDIRSPGLGDTAMYLCATMIGGGTYEQYFGPGTRLTVT.

This clonotype was counted a few times. This chain links TRBV6-2 or TRBV6-3 with TRBJ2-7; a possible D gene is TRBD1 (5 bases). The germline V gene encodes CDR1 MNHEY and CDR2 SVGEGT. The CDR3 consists of 14 residues. Trimming cost V 2 bases and J 2 bases, with 10 bases left between them. The CDR3 sequence is CASSYNAGPYEQYF. CDR3 nucleotides: TGTGCCAGCAGTTACAATGCAGGGCCCTACGAGCAGTACTTC.

A few counts support this clonotype. The chain combines TRBV5-1 with TRBJ2-7; 8 nucleotides line up with TRBD1. Germline V gene lookup returns CDR1 SGHRS and CDR2 YFSETQ. The CDR3 totals 13 residues. V shed 4 bases, J shed 3 bases, and the junction held 3 bases outside the gene matches. The CDR3 spells CASSAGQGYEQYF. The DNA of the CDR3 is TGCGCCAGCAGCGCCGGACAGGGCTACGAGCAGTACTTC.

CDR3 nucleotide sequence: TGCGCCAGCAGCTTGTCGGTAGGGGGAATCGGAGAGACCCAGTACTTC. Its protein product is CASSLSVGGIGETQYF. V usage is TRBV5-1 and J usage is TRBJ2-5; TRBD1 might be the D (6 bases). Trimming took 1 base from V and 4 from J, leaving 17 bases between them. The length of the CDR3 is 16 residues. Germline V CDR1 and CDR2: SGHRS, YFSETQ.

This chain joins TRBV20-1 and TRBJ1-2; no clear D gene. This CDR3 contains 9 residues. Germline CDR1 and CDR2: DFQATT and SNEGSKA (reference sequence). Trimming stripped 6 bases from V and 9 bases from J, with 8 bases between. The CDR3 spells CSAPMRYTF. The CDR3 DNA sequence: TGCAGTGCCCCCATGCGCTACACCTTC.

This clonotype was seen many times. V and J are TRBV7-2 and TRBJ2-3, with 8 bases lining up with TRBD1. The CDR3 contains 15 residues. V lost 7 bases, J lost 4 bases, and 10 bases stayed unmatched. Per the germline V gene, CDR1 is SGHTA and CDR2 is FQGNSA. CDR3 residues: CASTVLPQGADTQYF. CDR3 coding DNA: TGTGCCAGCACCGTTCTCCCACAGGGGGCAGATACGCAGTATTTT. The whole variable domain, remainder taken from reference TRBV7-2 and TRBJ2-3, is GAGVSQSPSNKVTEKGKDVELRCDPISGHTALYWYRQSLGQGLEFLIYFQGNSAPDKSGLPSDRFSAERTGGSVSTLTIQRTQQEDSAVYLCASTVLPQGADTQYFGPGTRLTVL.

This clonotype was recorded a few times. The V gene is TRBV2, the J gene TRBJ2-3; D might be TRBD1 (5 bases). CDR1 and CDR2 (germline): SNHLY, FYNNEI. Deletions cut 7 bases from V and 1 base from J, with 9 bases between. The CDR3 has 13 amino acids. CDR3 DNA sequence: TGTGCCAGCAACCCGACAGGCACAGATACGCAGTATTTT. It is translated as CASNPTGTDTQYF.

This clonotype was detected a few times. This sequence joins TRBV7-2 and TRBJ2-3; 8 nucleotides line up with TRBD2. The ends lost 7 bases at V and 0 bases at J; junction bases unmatched: 15. CDR3 length equals 18 residues. Germline values: CDR1 SGHTA, CDR2 FQGNSA. The CDR3 is CASTPRWSGGPSTDTQYF. CDR3 DNA sequence: TGTGCCAGCACCCCACGGTGGAGCGGGGGCCCTAGCACAGATACGCAGTATTTT.

This clonotype appeared a few times. This chain links TRBV2 with TRBJ2-4; D gene ambiguous. In germline, CDR1 is SNHLY, CDR2 FYNNEI. Trimming removed 7 bases at V and 7 bases at J, with 11 bases between. This CDR3 comprises 12 residues. CDR3 bases: TGTGCCAGCAATGTGGGTGGGAACATTCAGTACTTC. Translating gives CASNVGGNIQYF. Using reference TRBV2 and TRBJ2-4 for the parts outside the CDR3, the full variable domain is EPEVTQTPSHQVTQMGQEVILRCVPISNHLYFYWYRQILGQKVEFLVSFYNNEISEKSEIFDDQFSVERPDGSNFTLKIRSTKLEDSAMYFCASNVGGNIQYFGAGTRLSVL.

This clonotype has ten or more counts. The chain links TRBV7-3 to TRBJ1-2; 7 bases fit TRBD1. The CDR3 length is 13 residues. The germline CDR1 and CDR2 sequences are SGHTA and FQGTGA. V was clipped by 4 bases and J by 3 bases; unmatched bases: 2. For the CDR3, the DNA is TGTGCCAGCAGCTCTACAGGGGACTATGGCTACACCTTC. It specifies CASSSTGDYGYTF.

J is TRBJ2-2 and V is TRBV5-6; D possibly corresponds to TRBD1 (5 bases). Trimming removed 1 base at V and 7 bases at J, with 14 bases between. From germline, CDR1 is SGHDT and CDR2 YYEEEE. The CDR3 contains 15 residues. CDR3 nucleotide sequence: TGTGCCAGCAGCTTGTTTCAGGGCGTCGGCGGGGAGCTGTTTTTT. Its protein is CASSLFQGVGGELFF. The full variable domain, its missing parts supplied by reference TRBV5-6 and TRBJ2-2, is DAGVTQSPTHLIKTRGQQVTLRCSPKSGHDTVSWYQQALGQGPQFIFQYYEEEERQRGNFPDRFSGHQFPNYSSELNVNALLLGDSALYLCASSLFQGVGGELFFGEGSRLTVL.

CDR3 in amino acids: CASSEPHINTNVLTF. DNA for the CDR3: TGTGCCAGCAGTGAACCCCATATAAATACAAACGTCCTGACTTTC. This sequence joins TRBV6-1 and TRBJ2-6; no firm D call. This CDR3 is built from 15 residues. V was cut by 2 bases and J by 10 bases, with 15 bases left in between. Germline V gene data show CDR1 as MNHNS and CDR2 as SASEGT.

The V gene is TRBV6-5, the J gene TRBJ1-1; weak D call: TRBD1 (6 bases). Germline CDR1 reads MNHEY; CDR2 reads SVGAGI. There are 15 residues in the CDR3. V dropped 5 bases and J dropped 1 base, with 14 bases sitting between them. CDR3 DNA: TGTGCCAGCAGTAGAGACAGGTGGCCGAACACTGAAGCTTTCTTT. This translates into CASSRDRWPNTEAFF.

The sample holds a few counts of this clonotype. J is TRBJ1-2 and V is TRBV12-3 or TRBV12-4; D remains ambiguous. V was trimmed by 7 bases and J by 0 bases, leaving 3 bases between them. The CDR3 extends over 11 amino acids. DNA for the CDR3: TGTGCCAGCACCCCTAACTATGGCTACACCTTC. Translation gives CASTPNYGYTF.

Only a few counts were recorded for this clonotype. The chain uses TRBV20-1 and TRBJ2-5, with TRBD2 identical over 9 bases. Germline CDR1 reads DFQATT; CDR2 reads SNEGSKA (reference sequence). This CDR3 spans 15 amino acids. CDR3 sequence: CSPQVAGGAGETQYF. The DNA for the CDR3 is TGCAGCCCCCAAGTGGCGGGGGGGGCAGGAGAGACCCAGTACTTC.

This clonotype was counted between two and nine times. The chain recombines TRBV11-2 with TRBJ2-1; 11 nucleotides align to TRBD2. Germline V gene data show CDR1 as SGHAT and CDR2 as FQNNGV. The CDR3 loop spans 15 amino acids. V lost 5 bases to trimming and J lost 8 bases; unmatched junction nucleotides: 8. The chain's CDR3 is CASSPTSGVKDEQFF. CDR3 in DNA: TGTGCCAGCAGCCCGACTAGCGGGGTAAAGGATGAGCAGTTCTTC.

This clonotype was picked up many times. The chain's CDR3 is CASSLGQGAGGELFF. As DNA, the CDR3 is TGTGCCAGCAGCCTCGGACAGGGGGCTGGCGGGGAGCTGTTTTTT. The chain is built from TRBV12-3 or TRBV12-4 and TRBJ2-2, with 11 nucleotides matching TRBD1. This CDR3 has 15 amino acids. V shed 6 bases and J 7 bases; nucleotides not matched to a gene: 7.

This clonotype was recorded a few times. J is TRBJ2-3 and V is TRBV3-1, with D unclear. The CDR3 extends over 13 amino acids. Trimming stripped 2 bases from V and 7 bases from J, with 10 bases between. Germline V gene sequence: CDR1 LGHDT, CDR2 YNNKEL (reference sequence). Here the CDR3 reads CASSQRSGNTQYF. The CDR3 nucleotides read TGTGCCAGCAGCCAACGATCCGGAAATACGCAGTATTTT.

This clonotype was found a few times. The CDR3 bases are TGTGCCAGCAGTTACCTGGGACAGTACGAGCAGTACGTC. Its protein is CASSYLGQYEQYV. The J gene is TRBJ2-7, the V gene TRBV6-6; the match to TRBD1 covers 7 bases. The CDR3 length is 13 residues. The ends lost 2 bases at V and 4 bases at J; junction bases unmatched: 2. The germline V gene encodes CDR1 MNHNY and CDR2 SVGAGI (reference sequence).

This clonotype was detected ten times or more. The J gene is TRBJ2-2, the V gene TRBV2; D ambiguous. Germline V gives CDR1 SNHLY, CDR2 FYNNEI. The CDR3 has 14 residues. The ends were cut back, 5 bases at V and 3 bases at J, with 10 bases in the middle. The CDR3 here is CASSPDTYTGELFF. The CDR3 region has the DNA TGTGCCAGCAGTCCCGACACGTACACCGGGGAGCTGTTTTTT.